This TCR beta chain was recovered during a study of cytomegalovirus exposure and HLA in healthy donors. The CDR3 consists of 15 residues. Trimming took 7 bases from V and 7 from J; bases not matched to a gene: 9. Germline values: CDR1 MNHEY, CDR2 SVGAGI. The PCR contained 60 Vbeta and 13 Jbeta primers. Under the authors' procedure: Roughly 12 million of some 80 million unique TCR beta chains were shared, per a later count. The repertoire was sequenced with immunoSEQ multiplex PCR; TCRdb's copy has only in-frame clones and lacks some. The V and J calls and clone size are taken from that table; D and trimming were inferred from the DNA. Of 250,000 or so clones listed, 85% to 90% are singletons.

Sequenced input: PBMCs. The origin of this receptor is a human donor in good health. The chain carries TRBV6-5 and TRBJ2-1, with 11 bases identical to TRBD1. The CDR3 here is CASTPDRGRLNEQFF. Written as DNA, the CDR3 is TGTGCCAGCACCCCGGACAGGGGGCGACTAAATGAGCAGTTCTTC.